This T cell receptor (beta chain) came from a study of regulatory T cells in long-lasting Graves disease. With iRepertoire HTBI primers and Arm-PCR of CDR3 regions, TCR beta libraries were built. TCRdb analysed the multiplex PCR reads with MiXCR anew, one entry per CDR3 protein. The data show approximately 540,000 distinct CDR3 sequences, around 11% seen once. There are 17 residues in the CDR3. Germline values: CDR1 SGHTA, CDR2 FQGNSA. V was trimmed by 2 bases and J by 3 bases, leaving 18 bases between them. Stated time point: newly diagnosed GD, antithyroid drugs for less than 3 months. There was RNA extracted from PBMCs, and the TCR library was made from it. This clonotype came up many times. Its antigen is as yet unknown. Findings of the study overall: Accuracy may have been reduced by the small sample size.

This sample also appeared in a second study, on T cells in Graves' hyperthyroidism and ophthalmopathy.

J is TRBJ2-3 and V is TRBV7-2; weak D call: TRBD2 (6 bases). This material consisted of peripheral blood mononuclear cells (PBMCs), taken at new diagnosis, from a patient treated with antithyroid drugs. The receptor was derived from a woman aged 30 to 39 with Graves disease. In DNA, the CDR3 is TGTGCCAGCAGCTTATCGTCAGCTAGCGATAGGACAGATACGCAGTATTTT. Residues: CASSLSSASDRTDTQYF.